This is a list of T cell receptor beta chains from one sample in a study of T-cell memory formation after mild COVID-19. MiXCR, run by TCRdb on the 5' RACE reads, gives a single entry per CDR3 protein. The sample holds some 150,000 distinct CDR3 sequences; under 30% are singletons and the top ten take roughly 25%. Material for sequencing was PBMCs or a T cell subset sorted from them (not recorded which). These receptors were obtained from an adult woman who had mild COVID-19 (a few samples of this study predate the infection). Cell type and time point are not known. Both conserved end residues are part of each CDR3. A D gene is named only where the DNA matches it firmly. Part of the rows lack a size; the others show once, few, many or a class for expanded clones.

-,TRBV18,TRBJ2-6,15,-,TGTGCCAGCTCACCACGGGGGATTGGGGCCAACGTCCTGACTTTC,CASSPRGIGANVLTF
-,TRBV6-1,TRBJ1-3,13,-,TGTGCCAGCATCAGGGACTCTGGAAACACCATATATTTT,CASIRDSGNTIYF
-,TRBV7-9,TRBJ1-1,15,TRBD1,TGTGCCAGCATTCCTCCCCGGGACAGGATGACTGAAGCTTTCTTT,CASIPPRDRMTEAFF
few,TRBV4-3,TRBJ2-1,14,-,TGCGCCAGCAGCCTTTCAAGTGATGGTCGTGAGCAGTTCTTC,CASSLSSDGREQFF
few,TRBV20-1,TRBJ2-7,15,-,TGCAGTGCTAGAGATCGTTACCAGGGTCCTATTGAGCAGTACTTC,CSARDRYQGPIEQYF
few,TRBV4-3,TRBJ2-1,16,TRBD2,TGCGCCAGCAGCCAAGGCGAGACTAGCGGGTTATATGAGCAGTTCTTC,CASSQGETSGLYEQFF
few,TRBV7-8,TRBJ1-4,15,TRBD1,TGTGCCAGCAGCTCCCACAGGGGGGCTAATGAAAAACTGTTTTTT,CASSSHRGANEKLFF
-,TRBV24-1,TRBJ2-5,16,-,TGTGCCACCAGTGATCTGACCCCTCCCACGGGGGAGACCCAGTACTTC,CATSDLTPPTGETQYF
few,TRBV20-1,TRBJ1-5,16,TRBD1,TGCAGTGCCCTGACAGGGAGGGGATATAGCAATCAGCCCCAGCATTTT,CSALTGRGYSNQPQHF
-,TRBV20-1,TRBJ1-1,17,-,TGCAGTGCTAGGGAGGGGGTACAGGGATTAATGAACACTGAAGCTTTCTTT,CSAREGVQGLMNTEAFF
few,TRBV4-3,TRBJ2-7,15,-,TGCGCCAGCAGCCAAGATCATGACGTTAGGTACGAGCAGTACTTC,CASSQDHDVRYEQYF
few,TRBV27,TRBJ2-5,13,-,TGTGCCAGCACAACCGCCGGGCTTGAGACCCAGTACTTC,CASTTAGLETQYF
-,TRBV2,TRBJ1-4,17,TRBD1,TGTGCCAGCAGTGAATCGGAGGGGGCGCGAACTAATGAAAAACTGTTTTTT,CASSESEGARTNEKLFF
once,TRBV30,TRBJ1-2,13,-,TGTGCCTGGAGTGTAACGGTCGGCTATGGCTACACCTTC,CAWSVTVGYGYTF
-,TRBV13,TRBJ1-1,12,-,TGTGCCAGCTGTGTAAGAGGCACTGAAGCTTTCTTT,CASCVRGTEAFF
-,TRBV6-5,TRBJ2-3,15,TRBD1,TGTGCCAGCACCCAGGGGGAAGGAACCACAGATACGCAGTATTTT,CASTQGEGTTDTQYF
-,TRBV20-1,TRBJ1-1,13,-,TGCAGTGCTATAAGCAGGGTCAACACTGAAGCTTTCTTT,CSAISRVNTEAFF
-,TRBV6-5,TRBJ2-7,14,-,TGTGCCAGCAGTTCGGGAGTCCGGGCCTACGAGCAGTACTTC,CASSSGVRAYEQYF
-,TRBV7-6,TRBJ2-1,17,-,TGTGCCAGCAGCTTAGTGGTAGGGGGGAGAGCCTACAATGAGCAGTTCTTC,CASSLVVGGRAYNEQFF
-,TRBV7-8,TRBJ2-7,15,TRBD1,TGTGCCAGCAGCTTAGTATCAGGGGGCGCCTACGAGCAGTACTTC,CASSLVSGGAYEQYF
few,TRBV4-3,TRBJ1-2,16,-,TGCGCCAGCAGCCAAGATCTGACGGGATCATCCTATGGCTACACCTTC,CASSQDLTGSSYGYTF
few,TRBV12-3/TRBV12-4,TRBJ2-7,14,-,TGTGCCAGCAGCACGGGACGGCTGAACTACGAGCAGTACTTC,CASSTGRLNYEQYF
-,TRBV7-9,TRBJ1-2,11,-,TGTGCCAGCAGCTCAGGGGATGGCTACACCTTC,CASSSGDGYTF
few,TRBV6-5,TRBJ2-1,17,-,TGTGCCAGCAGTTCACGACCCAGGGAAGAAGCTTACGGGGAGCAGTTCTTC,CASSSRPREEAYGEQFF
-,TRBV7-9,TRBJ1-4,14,-,TGTGCCAGCAGCTTAACGGACAGTTCTGAAAAACTGTTTTTT,CASSLTDSSEKLFF
few,TRBV25-1,TRBJ2-1,14,TRBD1,TGTGCCAGCAGCCAGGACAGGGCGGGGAATGAGCAGTTCTTC,CASSQDRAGNEQFF
-,TRBV5-6,TRBJ2-5,14,-,TGTGCCAGCAGCTTGTCGGGAACCCAAGAGACCCAGTACTTC,CASSLSGTQETQYF
few,TRBV7-8,TRBJ1-2,13,TRBD1,TGTGCCAGCAGCGCTCAGACAGGGAATGGCTACACCTTC,CASSAQTGNGYTF
-,TRBV5-6,TRBJ2-7,14,TRBD2,TGTGCCAGCAGCTTCGGGACTAGCGTGTACGAGCAGTACTTC,CASSFGTSVYEQYF
many,TRBV10-3,TRBJ2-7,15,TRBD1,TGTGCCATCAGTGAGTGGCAGGGGGCTATCTACGAGCAGTACTTC,CAISEWQGAIYEQYF
few,TRBV12-3/TRBV12-4,TRBJ2-4,14,-,TGTGCCAGCAGCCCAGGGGCCCCGGGTCTCATTCAGTACTTC,CASSPGAPGLIQYF
-,TRBV6-1,TRBJ2-7,13,-,TGTGCCAGCAGGGGGGTAGGTTTCTACGAGCAGTACTTC,CASRGVGFYEQYF
-,TRBV3-1,TRBJ2-7,12,-,TGTGCCAGCAGTCCTACAGGGAACGAGCAGTACTTC,CASSPTGNEQYF
-,TRBV7-9,TRBJ2-3,15,-,TGTGCCAGCAGCTTATCGGACAGCAGCACAGATACGCAGTATTTT,CASSLSDSSTDTQYF
few,TRBV11-3,TRBJ2-1,14,TRBD1,TGTGCCAGCAGAGACAGGGGGCTTAGCCCCGAGCAGTTCTTC,CASRDRGLSPEQFF
-,TRBV6-2/TRBV6-3,TRBJ2-3,12,-,TGTGCCAGCAGTTACATCGCGGATACGCAGTATTTT,CASSYIADTQYF
few,TRBV18,TRBJ2-7,16,-,TGTGCCAGCTCGCTTTCCTCCGGGACCATCTCCTACGAGCAGTACTTC,CASSLSSGTISYEQYF
few,TRBV5-1,TRBJ2-3,15,-,TGCGCCAGCAGCCCTCCCGCGGGCAGCACAGATACGCAGTATTTT,CASSPPAGSTDTQYF
-,TRBV9,TRBJ1-6,16,-,TGTGCCAGCAGCCCCTCCGTGAGCTCCTATAATTCACCCCTCCACTTT,CASSPSVSSYNSPLHF
once,TRBV10-3,TRBJ2-1,14,TRBD2,TGTGCCATCGGAGACGGGACTAGTCTTAATGAGCAGTTCTTC,CAIGDGTSLNEQFF
few,TRBV24-1,TRBJ2-1,17,TRBD1,TGTGCCACCAGTGACCAATCCGGGACAGGGCTCTACAATGAGCAGTTCTTC,CATSDQSGTGLYNEQFF
few,TRBV7-2,TRBJ2-7,13,-,TGTGCCAGCAGCTACGGCTATGCTTACGAGCAGTACTTC,CASSYGYAYEQYF
few,TRBV7-9,TRBJ1-1,17,TRBD1,TGTGCCAGCAGCTTAGGCGGACAGGGGTTAAGATACGCTGAAGCTTTCTTT,CASSLGGQGLRYAEAFF
-,TRBV30,TRBJ1-1,14,-,TGTGCCTGGAGTCCAGACGGGATGAACACTGAAGCTTTCTTT,CAWSPDGMNTEAFF
-,TRBV7-3,TRBJ2-1,16,-,TGTGCCAGCAGTTTTTCCGGGCTAGCGCCCTACAATGAGCAGTTCTTC,CASSFSGLAPYNEQFF
-,TRBV4-1,TRBJ2-7,15,-,TGCGCCAGCAGCCAAGGGGAGCTGGCCCTAGTCGAGCAGTACTTC,CASSQGELALVEQYF
-,TRBV11-2,TRBJ1-2,15,-,TGTGCCAGCAGCTTAGCCCCGGGGGGAGACTATGGCTACACCTTC,CASSLAPGGDYGYTF
-,TRBV20-1,TRBJ1-2,14,-,TGCAGTGCTAGAGTGACGGACTTGGACTATGGCTACACCTTC,CSARVTDLDYGYTF
once,TRBV20-1,TRBJ2-7,18,TRBD2,TGCAGTGCTAGACCAGATATGGCGGGACTAGCACACTCCTACGAGCAGTACTTC,CSARPDMAGLAHSYEQYF
few,TRBV6-4,TRBJ1-2,14,-,TGTGCCAGCAGTGACTCGAATTCGGCAAGTGGCTACACCTTC,CASSDSNSASGYTF
-,TRBV9,TRBJ1-1,14,-,TGTGCCAGCAGCGTAGCGACGGGGGACACTGAAGCTTTCTTT,CASSVATGDTEAFF
few,TRBV6-1,TRBJ2-7,14,-,TGTGCCAGCACCGCAGGATCCGGAGTCGACGAGCAGTACTTC,CASTAGSGVDEQYF
-,TRBV7-6,TRBJ1-1,15,TRBD1,TGTGCCAGCAGCCTACGGACAGGTCCATACACTGAAGCTTTCTTT,CASSLRTGPYTEAFF
once,TRBV5-4,TRBJ2-7,15,TRBD1,TGTGCCAGCAGCCGTAGGACAGGGAGGACCTACGAGCAGTACTTC,CASSRRTGRTYEQYF
few,TRBV9,TRBJ2-3,15,TRBD2,TGTGCCAGCAGCGTAAGACGGGAGGGCCAAGATACGCAGTATTTT,CASSVRREGQDTQYF
once,TRBV24-1,TRBJ2-7,12,-,TGTGCCACCAGTCAGCTCGGCTACGAGCAGTACTTC,CATSQLGYEQYF